A selection of T cell receptor beta chains follows, all from one sample in a study of cytomegalovirus exposure and HLA in healthy donors. Produced via immunoSEQ multiplex PCR; TCRdb's table is partial and in-frame only. The table has approximately 190,000 clones, 60% to 80% seen once; the top ten hold approximately 2.1%. Sequencing was performed on PBMCs. These TCRs come from a woman in her thirties in good health and CMV-seropositive. Each CDR3 is given with its conserved first and last residue. The D gene is left open where the match is weak. Rows give clone size only sometimes, using once, few, many, or a class for an expanded clone.

j_call: TRBJ2-1; v_call: TRBV4-3; d_call: TRBD1; clone_size: -; cdr3_nt: TGCGCCAGCAGCCATATCGACAGGGGGCATAATGAGCAGTTCTTC; cdr3_aa: CASSHIDRGHNEQFF
j_call: TRBJ2-3; v_call: TRBV5-1; d_call: TRBD2; clone_size: -; cdr3_nt: TGCGCCAGCAGCTTGGTTCCTAGCGGGGGCAGCACAGATACGCAGTATTTT; cdr3_aa: CASSLVPSGGSTDTQYF
j_call: TRBJ1-2; v_call: TRBV7-9; d_call: -; clone_size: -; cdr3_nt: TGTGCCAGCAGCTTAGTGGGGGCGACCTATGGCTACACCTTC; cdr3_aa: CASSLVGATYGYTF
j_call: TRBJ2-6; v_call: TRBV2; d_call: -; clone_size: few; cdr3_nt: TGTGCACAGTTTTCTCCCTCTGGGGCCAACGTCCTGACTTTC; cdr3_aa: CAQFSPSGANVLTF
j_call: TRBJ2-7; v_call: TRBV7-2; d_call: TRBD1; clone_size: -; cdr3_nt: TGTGCCAGCAGCCGCCACGCCTTGACAGGGGATTTCTACGAGCAGTACTTC; cdr3_aa: CASSRHALTGDFYEQYF
j_call: TRBJ1-1; v_call: TRBV5-6; d_call: TRBD1; clone_size: -; cdr3_nt: TGTGCCAGCAGTCCGGACAGGGTTACTGAAGCTTTCTTT; cdr3_aa: CASSPDRVTEAFF
j_call: TRBJ2-7; v_call: TRBV2; d_call: TRBD1; clone_size: -; cdr3_nt: TGTGCCAGCACCATCGGGACAGGGGCCTACGAGCAGTACTTC; cdr3_aa: CASTIGTGAYEQYF
j_call: TRBJ2-7; v_call: TRBV30; d_call: TRBD1; clone_size: -; cdr3_nt: TGTGCCTGGAGTAGCCAGGGGGCCTCCTACGAGCAGTACTTC; cdr3_aa: CAWSSQGASYEQYF
j_call: TRBJ1-1; v_call: TRBV9; d_call: TRBD1; clone_size: -; cdr3_nt: TGTGCCAGCAGCGGCCGGACAGGAGGAACTGAAGCTTTCTTT; cdr3_aa: CASSGRTGGTEAFF
j_call: TRBJ2-5; v_call: TRBV5-1; d_call: TRBD2; clone_size: -; cdr3_nt: TGCGCCAGCAGCCTGGGAGCGGGGGGGATCTCGGAGACCCAGTACTTC; cdr3_aa: CASSLGAGGISETQYF
j_call: TRBJ2-7; v_call: TRBV13; d_call: -; clone_size: -; cdr3_nt: TGTGCCAGCAGCCCACAGGGTACGGTAAGGTTCTACGAGCAGTACTTC; cdr3_aa: CASSPQGTVRFYEQYF
j_call: TRBJ2-7; v_call: TRBV14; d_call: TRBD1; clone_size: -; cdr3_nt: TGTGCCAGCAGCCAAGATGCCGGGACAGCGTCAACATTCTCCTACGAGCAGTACTTC; cdr3_aa: CASSQDAGTASTFSYEQYF
j_call: TRBJ1-2; v_call: TRBV6-1; d_call: -; clone_size: -; cdr3_nt: TGTGCCAGCAGTGAACAGCAGGGGTCCTATGGCTACACCTTC; cdr3_aa: CASSEQQGSYGYTF
j_call: TRBJ2-7; v_call: TRBV18; d_call: -; clone_size: -; cdr3_nt: TGTGCCAGCTCACCGACGGGGGTCTACGAGCAGTACTTC; cdr3_aa: CASSPTGVYEQYF
j_call: TRBJ1-1; v_call: TRBV5-1; d_call: -; clone_size: -; cdr3_nt: TGCGCCAGCAGCTTGTACGTGAGGGCTGAAGCTTTCTTT; cdr3_aa: CASSLYVRAEAFF
j_call: TRBJ1-1; v_call: TRBV19; d_call: TRBD1; clone_size: -; cdr3_nt: TGTGCCAGTAGTTGGACAGGGCCTGAAGCTTTCTTT; cdr3_aa: CASSWTGPEAFF
j_call: TRBJ1-1; v_call: TRBV7-2; d_call: -; clone_size: -; cdr3_nt: TGTGCCAGCAGCTCGCAGTCCCAGGGAGGAACTGAAGCTTTCTTT; cdr3_aa: CASSSQSQGGTEAFF
j_call: TRBJ1-6; v_call: TRBV18; d_call: -; clone_size: -; cdr3_nt: TGTGCCAGCTCACCTTCAGGGTGGGATTCACCCCTCCACTTT; cdr3_aa: CASSPSGWDSPLHF
j_call: TRBJ1-1; v_call: TRBV5-1; d_call: -; clone_size: -; cdr3_nt: TGCGCCAGCAGCTTGGGATTCGGGGGAACGAACACTGAAGCTTTCTTT; cdr3_aa: CASSLGFGGTNTEAFF
j_call: TRBJ2-1; v_call: TRBV7-9; d_call: -; clone_size: -; cdr3_nt: TGTGCCAGCAGCTTAGCGATGGGGCCCTACAATGAGCAGTTCTTC; cdr3_aa: CASSLAMGPYNEQFF
j_call: TRBJ1-2; v_call: TRBV30; d_call: -; clone_size: -; cdr3_nt: TGTGCCTGTCCCAAAACCTGGCTGTTTGGTGGCTACACCTTC; cdr3_aa: CACPKTWLFGGYTF
j_call: TRBJ1-1; v_call: TRBV7-2; d_call: -; clone_size: -; cdr3_nt: TGTGCCAGCAGCAAACAGGCCTTGAACACTGAAGCTTTCTTT; cdr3_aa: CASSKQALNTEAFF
j_call: TRBJ2-7; v_call: TRBV29-1; d_call: TRBD2; clone_size: -; cdr3_nt: TGCAGCGCCCCCGGGAGGCGTAGTCTCTACGAGCAGTACTTC; cdr3_aa: CSAPGRRSLYEQYF
j_call: TRBJ1-2; v_call: TRBV6-1; d_call: TRBD1; clone_size: -; cdr3_nt: TGTGCCAGCAGTCGGGAACAGGGGTTTGGCTACACCTTC; cdr3_aa: CASSREQGFGYTF
j_call: TRBJ2-3; v_call: TRBV4-2; d_call: -; clone_size: once; cdr3_nt: TGTGCCAGCAGCCAAGGGAGACTAGTTGGAGGAGATACGCAGTATTTT; cdr3_aa: CASSQGRLVGGDTQYF
j_call: TRBJ1-5; v_call: TRBV28; d_call: -; clone_size: -; cdr3_nt: TGTGCCAGCAGCTATCCCTTCGGGGTAAGCAATCAGCCCCAGCATTTT; cdr3_aa: CASSYPFGVSNQPQHF